This T cell receptor (beta chain) was recovered during a study of cytomegalovirus exposure and HLA in healthy donors. Study-wide points: Information on immune exposure was restricted to one variable (CMV serostatus). The authors reported that TCR beta sequences could predict HLA-A and HLA-B alleles. These predictions were accurate for most subjects in the first cohort. A previous analysis found most TCR beta V segments productive roughly 90% or roughly 30% of the time. Three chains linked to CMV were shown in vitro to be specific for CMV antigens.

The PCR made use of 60 Vbeta and 13 Jbeta primers. Sequencing used immunoSEQ multiplex PCR; TCRdb keeps in-frame clones, though not all of them. This sample has about 110,000 clones, with 70% to 90% found just once. Germline CDR1 reads SQVTM; CDR2 reads ANQGSEA. The V gene end was trimmed by 5 bases and the J gene end by 4 bases; junction bases not matched to a gene: 4. The CDR3 has 12 residues. Points on this clone: Its antigen is unidentified.

This rearrangement joins TRBV29-1 to TRBJ2-5, with 7 bases lining up with TRBD1. The sequence derives from a man in his forties or fifties in good health and CMV-seronegative. Sequenced: PBMCs. The CDR3 is CSVQTGSETQYF. In nucleotides, the CDR3 is TGCAGCGTTCAGACAGGGTCAGAGACCCAGTACTTC.